The present T cell receptor (beta chain) was sequenced within a study of blood T cells in healthy people across ages (dated by TCRdb to the mid-2010s). In the study overall: In model experiments, template switching captured roughly one uniquely barcoded TCR beta cDNA molecule for every two T cells. Donors of different ages were randomly distributed across sequencing lanes to avoid experimental bias. The study analyzed two additional independent replicas of 1 million unique cDNA reads from the same blood draw for two donors, one aged 18 to 29 and one aged 80 or older. The study measured age-related changes in TCR beta repertoire diversity using deep sequencing normalized with unique cDNA molecular identifiers. Four age groups were formed from the donors: young (average 16 years), middle-aged (approximately 40), aged (more than 55) and long-lived (roughly 88). Summary of the overall study and its limitations: Estimates of total diversity based on one million sequenced T cells were regarded as lower bounds and as underestimates. Compared with the aged group, more naive CD4+ T cells, fewer expanded clones and increased TCR diversity were shown by the long-lived group, suggesting age selection. Because donor CMV infection status was unknown, age-related changes in expanded clonotypes were potentially confounded. Bulk unsorted PBMC profiling prevented conclusive comparison of naive and antigen-experienced compartments. There was a strong correlation between observed TCR beta diversity and the percentage of naive T cells measured by flow cytometry. As age increased, observed TCR beta diversity per million T cells dropped in a roughly linear way, and a significant reduction was already evident by age 40.

As for this clonotype: The clone's antigen remains unknown. Per-base quality was not reported, and no clone a single base away is much larger than it.

The library was produced with 5' RACE. A second roughly 6 to 12 cycle PCR used a sample-barcoded 5' primer and a J-beta primer mix. A unique molecular identifier was introduced onto each TCR beta cDNA molecule by a template-switch 5' adaptor carrying 12 random nucleotides. Each sample yielded at least 2.5 million CDR3-containing paired-end reads. First-strand cDNA synthesis was performed from all RNA using the Mint cDNA synthesis kit, with priming by a TRBC-specific oligonucleotide. After uracil-DNA glycosylase treatment, a first 18-cycle PCR used universal primers M1SS and BC2_uni_R on all cDNA. On the authors' methods: For normalization, 1 million high-quality reads, each with a distinct molecular identifier, were randomly selected from each sample. Reads sharing molecular identifiers were discarded rather than binned into consensus sequences. MiTCR, set to a Q25 quality threshold and the strictest error-elimination algorithm, was used for CDR3 identification, clonotype clustering and error correction. A nonparametric unseen species model with Euler transformation was used to estimate a lower bound on total TCR beta diversity. The raw public reads went through TCRdb reprocessing: fastp at Q25, MiXCR clone calling, in-frame beta chains kept. Rows merge per CDR3 protein into single entries with the most common DNA and genes. The V and J calls come from TCRdb's annotation, not from the publication. Here the sample has 1.8 million or so distinct CDR3 sequences; 39% occur a single time. The ten biggest clones cover about 23% of the sample.

Relative to germline, V is 6 bases shorter and J is 6 bases shorter, with 18 bases between their ends. The germline V gene (reference sequence) yields DFQATT for CDR1 and SNEGSKA for CDR2. The cysteine opens and the phenylalanine closes a CDR3 of 14 amino acids. The read is trimmed to its CDR3 DNA, 42 bases read in frame from base 1. The roughly 39 donors, aged 6 to 90 years, were systemically healthy Caucasian individuals from Russia. About 9.1 milliliters of peripheral blood were collected from each donor into EDTA-treated Vacutainer tubes. Ficoll-Paque density-gradient centrifugation was used to isolate PBMCs, with at least 6.5 million per sample. Total RNA was extracted from PBMCs with Trizol reagent, with at least 6 micrograms obtained per sample. Naive CD45RAhigh/CD27high T cell percentages were measured by flow cytometry on a PBMC aliquot from every donor.

This TCR was sampled from a human donor in good health. Here the chain combines TRBV20-1 and TRBJ2-1; the D segment cannot be called with confidence. Specimen: blood. The DNA is as follows: TGCAGTGCGCCTAACGGCCTATTGGGCAATGAGCAGTTCTTC. It codes for CSAPNGLLGNEQFF.